A single sample is the source of the 24 T cell receptor beta chains below, sequenced in a study of CD8 T cells in Susac syndrome. Random hexamers were used to reverse transcribe the RNA input (roughly 0.5 to 1 ug). TCRdb passed the immunoSEQ multiplex PCR reads through MiXCR, listing each CDR3 protein once. The table includes about 150,000 distinct CDR3 sequences, under 97% detected once. The source material was CD4+ T cells from PBMCs. These receptors originate from a human donor with Susac syndrome.

The chain joins TRBV19 to TRBJ2-3; no definite D call. Germline V gives CDR1 LNHDA, CDR2 SQIVND (reference sequence). The CDR3 is 14 amino acids. The V and J ends lost 5 bases and 0 bases respectively, with 9 bases between them. The CDR3 region is CASSDLTSTDTQYF. CDR3 DNA sequence: TGTGCCAGTAGTGACTTAACTAGCACAGATACGCAGTATTTT. The whole variable domain, remainder taken from reference TRBV19 and TRBJ2-3, is DGGITQSPKYLFRKEGQNVTLSCEQNLNHDAMYWYRQDPGQGLRLIYYSQIVNDFQKGDIAEGYSVSREKKESFPLTVTSAQKNPTAFYLCASSDLTSTDTQYFGPGTRLTVL.

This sequence joins TRBV9 and TRBJ2-5; D gene unclear. The CDR3 is made up of 15 amino acids. V shed 4 bases and J shed 5 bases, with 18 bases lying between them. Germline CDR1 SGDLS, CDR2 YYNGEE. The DNA for the CDR3 is TGTGCCAGCAGCCTACAGAGCATCAATGGGGAGACCCAGTACTTC. This translates into CASSLQSINGETQYF.

The CDR3 is CASSQEGSAYEQYF. The DNA of the CDR3 is TGTGCCAGCAGCCAAGAGGGGTCAGCCTACGAGCAGTACTTC. V is TRBV3-1 and J is TRBJ2-7; D is unresolved. CDR3 length: 14 residues. Germline V gene lookup returns CDR1 LGHDT and CDR2 YNNKEL (reference sequence). V was shortened by 0 bases and J by 2 bases, with 8 bases between the two germline ends.

The CDR3 reads CASTRLASSTDTQYF. The CDR3 DNA follows: TGTGCCAGCACCCGACTTGCGTCTAGCACAGATACGCAGTATTTT. The rearrangement links TRBV6-5 to TRBJ2-3; no clear D gene. The germline V gene has CDR1 MNHEY and CDR2 SVGAGI. The CDR3 extends over 15 amino acids. Trimming took 7 bases from V and 0 from J, leaving 14 bases between them.

This clonotype occurred once. The chain couples TRBV28 to TRBJ2-3; either TRBD1 or TRBD2 may supply D (5 bases each). CDR1 MDHEN and CDR2 SYDVKM come from the germline V gene. The CDR3 is 15 amino acids. The V gene lost 5 bases and the J gene lost 6 bases, with 18 bases spanning the gap. CDR3 DNA sequence: TGTGCCAGCAGTGGCCGGGACCTAAAAAGGGATACGCAGTATTTT. Protein product: CASSGRDLKRDTQYF.

The V call is TRBV20-1, the J call TRBJ2-7, with D maybe TRBD2 (6 bases). The CDR3 length is 16 residues. Germline CDR1 is DFQATT and CDR2 is SNEGSKA (reference sequence). V lost 3 bases, J lost 5 bases, and 23 bases lay in between. The CDR3 region is CSARGRDFPRVNEQYF. For the CDR3, the DNA is TGCAGTGCTAGGGGTCGGGACTTCCCCAGGGTCAACGAGCAGTACTTC.

This rearrangement joins TRBV20-1 to TRBJ1-4, with no clear D. The CDR3 runs 13 residues. The V end was cut by 0 bases, the J end by 5 bases, with 7 bases between. Germline values: CDR1 DFQATT, CDR2 SNEGSKA (reference sequence). CDR3 amino acids: CSARDPVNEKLFF. The CDR3 DNA sequence: TGCAGTGCTAGAGACCCAGTGAATGAAAAACTGTTTTTT.

The CDR3: CASSQQGGFPFF. The CDR3 region has the DNA TGTGCCAGCAGCCAACAAGGCGGATTTCCTTTCTTT. J is TRBJ1-1 and V is TRBV3-1; D remains ambiguous. V was trimmed by 2 bases and J by 12 bases, leaving 13 bases between them. This CDR3 comprises 12 residues. Germline V gene sequence: CDR1 LGHDT, CDR2 YNNKEL (reference sequence).

The chain links TRBV9 to TRBJ2-5; tentatively, D is TRBD2 (5 bases). The germline V gene encodes CDR1 SGDLS and CDR2 YYNGEE. Trimming took off 0 bases at V and 3 bases at J, with 12 bases between the two ends. There are 15 residues in the CDR3. CDR3 DNA sequence: TGTGCCAGCAGCGTAGCAGGAGGTCTGAAAGAGACCCAGTACTTC. This sequence encodes CASSVAGGLKETQYF.

The chain combines TRBV29-1 with TRBJ2-2, with D perhaps TRBD1 (6 bases). The CDR3 loop spans 13 amino acids. Germline assignment: CDR1 SQVTM and CDR2 ANQGSEA. V lost 6 bases and J lost 0, with 8 bases in between. The CDR3 is CSVQGSNTGELFF. DNA for the CDR3: TGCAGCGTACAGGGATCGAACACCGGGGAGCTGTTTTTT.

This chain joins TRBV6-6 and TRBJ1-2; possibly TRBD1 for D (5 bases). The length of the CDR3 is 16 residues. Looked up from germline, CDR1 is MNHNY and CDR2 is SVGAGI (reference sequence). The V gene lost 7 bases and the J gene lost 0 bases, with 18 bases spanning the gap. The CDR3 nucleotides are TGTGCCAGCAATGGGGCGACCTCAACAGCTAACTATGGCTACACCTTC. Its protein product is CASNGATSTANYGYTF.

The chain links TRBV18 to TRBJ2-3, with no clear D. The CDR3 is 14 amino acids. Trimming took 0 bases from V and 6 from J, leaving 10 bases between them. Per germline, CDR1 KGHSH and CDR2 LQKENI. CDR3 DNA sequence: TGTGCCAGCTCACCACCGAGTCCAAGGGATACGCAGTATTTT. It is translated as CASSPPSPRDTQYF.

The chain joins TRBV28 to TRBJ1-4; possibly TRBD1 for D (5 bases). Per the germline V gene, CDR1 is MDHEN and CDR2 is SYDVKM. The CDR3 runs to 15 residues. V lost 3 bases and J lost 5, with 13 bases in between. The CDR3 DNA sequence: TGTGCCAGCAGTTTGGCGGGGCCTTGGAATGAAAAACTGTTTTTT. This translates into CASSLAGPWNEKLFF.

This rearrangement joins TRBV4-1 to TRBJ2-6, with D perhaps matching TRBD2 (5 bases). This CDR3 spans 17 amino acids. V lost 1 base, J lost 0 bases, and 10 bases lay in between. Germline V CDR1 and CDR2: MGHRA, YSYEKL. The CDR3, as DNA: TGCGCCAGCAGCCAAGTTCGGGGAACCTCTGGGGCCAACGTCCTGACTTTC. This translates into CASSQVRGTSGANVLTF.

In nucleotides, the CDR3 is TGTGCCAGCTCACCAATGCGAGAGACTGGGGTCACAGATACGCAGTATTTT. Translated: CASSPMRETGVTDTQYF. J is TRBJ2-3 and V is TRBV18; no clear D. This CDR3 has 17 residues. Per the germline V gene, CDR1 is KGHSH and CDR2 is LQKENI. The V end lost 2 bases, the J end lost 2 bases, and 17 bases lay between the germline ends.

V and J are TRBV3-1 and TRBJ2-7, with 10 bases matching TRBD2. This CDR3 is 14 amino acids long. CDR1 is LGHDT and CDR2 is YNNKEL in the germline V gene (reference sequence). The V gene end was trimmed by 2 bases and the J gene end by 12 bases; junction bases not matched to a gene: 10. The CDR3 reads CASSQTGTSEGRYF. For the CDR3, the DNA is TGTGCCAGCAGCCAAACCGGGACTAGCGAGGGAAGGTACTTC.

This chain connects TRBV5-1 to TRBJ2-3; possible D gene TRBD2, 5 bases. The CDR3 totals 13 residues. V was trimmed by 4 bases and J by 3 bases, leaving 9 bases between them. Germline CDR1 SGHRS, CDR2 YFSETQ. The CDR3, as DNA: TGCGCCAGCAGCAGGGAGAGAACAGATACGCAGTATTTT. This codes for CASSRERTDTQYF. The full variable domain, rest sourced from reference TRBV5-1 and TRBJ2-3, is KAGVTQTPRYLIKTRGQQVTLSCSPISGHRSVSWYQQTPGQGLQFLFEYFSETQRNKGNFPGRFSGRQFSNSRSEMNVSTLELGDSALYLCASSRERTDTQYFGPGTRLTVL.

This chain connects TRBV29-1 to TRBJ1-3, with D tentatively TRBD1 (6 bases). The CDR3 spans 12 residues. The germline gives CDR1 SQVTM, CDR2 ANQGSEA. The ends were cut back, 4 bases at V and 9 bases at J, with 13 bases in the middle. CDR3 DNA: TGCAGCGTTGCACAGGGAGTCGGCACCATATATTTT. It encodes CSVAQGVGTIYF.

V and J are TRBV20-1 and TRBJ2-3; 7 bases line up with TRBD2. Germline loops: CDR1 DFQATT, CDR2 SNEGSKA (reference sequence). This CDR3 spans 13 amino acids. V gave up 7 bases and J gave up 6 bases; unmatched junction bases: 10. In DNA form, the CDR3 reads TGCAGTGTTAGCCTACTAGCGATTGATACGCAGTATTTT. This sequence encodes CSVSLLAIDTQYF.

J is TRBJ2-7 and V is TRBV15; D tentatively reads TRBD1 or TRBD2 (7 bases each). V gave up 2 bases and J gave up 4 bases, with 12 bases separating them. CDR3 size: 14 residues. CDR1 and CDR2 (germline): LNHNV, YYDKDF (reference sequence). The CDR3 DNA reads as TGTGCCACCAGCAGAAACAGGGGAGGGTACGAGCAGTACTTC. This translates into CATSRNRGGYEQYF.

The chain uses TRBV2 and TRBJ1-6; D uncertain. V was shortened by 6 bases and J by 10 bases, with 13 bases between the two germline ends. CDR3 size: 13 residues. CDR1 and CDR2 (germline): SNHLY, FYNNEI. DNA of the CDR3: TGTGCCAGCAGGACCGAGAGGAGGTCACCCCTCCACTTT. This gives the protein CASRTERRSPLHF.

V usage is TRBV5-1 and J usage is TRBJ2-3; TRBD1 is a possible D gene (6 bases). Germline V CDR1 and CDR2: SGHRS, YFSETQ. The CDR3 contains 15 residues. The V and J ends lost 5 bases and 1 base respectively, with 14 bases between them. Here the CDR3 DNA reads TGCGCCAGCAGGCTTACAGGGCTTGGCACAGATACGCAGTATTTT. Residues: CASRLTGLGTDTQYF.

This rearrangement joins TRBV7-9 to TRBJ2-7; D tentatively reads TRBD1 or TRBD2 (5 bases each). The ends were cut back, 7 bases at V and 3 bases at J, with 13 bases in the middle. The CDR3 loop spans 13 amino acids. CDR1 and CDR2 from the germline V gene are SEHNR and FQNEAQ (reference sequence). The chain's CDR3 is CASNRDDVYEQYF. The DNA of the CDR3 is TGTGCCAGCAACCGGGACGATGTCTACGAGCAGTACTTC.

This CDR3 reads CSATGLSSSYNEQFF. In DNA form, the CDR3 reads TGCAGTGCAACGGGACTGTCGAGCTCCTACAATGAGCAGTTCTTC. The chain is built from TRBV20-1 and TRBJ2-1; maybe TRBD2 (6 bases). In germline, CDR1 is DFQATT, CDR2 SNEGSKA (reference sequence). The CDR3 runs to 15 residues. The V gene lost 6 bases and the J gene lost 0 bases, with 15 bases spanning the gap.